This T cell receptor (beta chain) derives from a study of blood T cell repertoires in COVID-19. Only in-frame clones appear in the TCRdb table, and some are missing; sequencing was by immunoSEQ multiplex PCR. The sample holds some 240,000 clones, about 82% seen once. Germline V gene sequence: CDR1 MNHEY, CDR2 SMNVEV (reference sequence). The CDR3 has 15 amino acids. With V trimmed by 6 bases and J by 6 bases, 7 bases remained unmatched. The rearrangement uses TRBV27 and TRBJ2-1; TRBD2 matches 11 bases. The TCR sequence derives from a woman in her seventies with COVID-19, enrolled during active disease. The sample comprised peripheral blood. The CDR3 sequence is CASSLWLAGGNEQFF. CDR3 bases: TGTGCCAGCAGCCTCTGGCTAGCGGGAGGCAATGAGCAGTTCTTC.